This T cell receptor (beta chain) is from a study of T-cell reconstitution after alpha-beta-depleted transplantation in children (TCRdb year 2016). In terms of the full investigation: Using TCR repertoire profiling, the study quantitatively followed how T-cell immune reconstitution unfolded in children after TCRalphabeta/CD19-depleted allogeneic hematopoietic cell transplantation. General study outcomes and caveats: In some patients, the high TCRbeta diversity seen at day 60 was put down to recipient T cells and intrathymic progenitors that had survived conditioning. About two months after transplant, the apparently early recovery of alphabetaT-cell counts reportedly depended on just several hundred clones that had expanded rapidly and came from non-depleted graft cells. Over the following months the frequencies of hyperexpanded clones went down, and after one year T-cell counts and TCRbeta diversity were mostly credited to newly produced T cells.

The treatment or condition label for this specimen denotes: allogeneic hematopoietic cell transplantation with graft depleted of TCRalphabeta T cells and CD19 B cells. The transplant recipients were children given TCRalphabeta/CD19-depleted allogeneic hematopoietic cell grafts. Ten or more counts support this clonotype. Its target antigen remains unknown. No clone much larger than this one lies a single base away; base qualities are absent. Libraries were constructed by PCR. Instrument used: Illumina HiSeq 2500. Molecular barcoding was employed in the preparation of TCR libraries, with unique molecular identifiers being used to normalize TCRbeta repertoire quantification. TCRdb reanalyzed the raw reads on its own, using fastp at Q25 for trimming and MiXCR for clone calling, and kept in-frame beta chains. Each entry is one CDR3 protein sequence, shown with its most common DNA and genes. Counted in this sample were around 230,000 distinct CDR3 sequences; approximately 17% of them appeared once. The ten largest clones add up to around 44% of the sample.

The CDR3 has 11 amino acids, counting the end cysteine and phenylalanine. Solely the CDR3 DNA is kept, with 33 bases framed from the first base. V is reduced by 6 bases and J by 10 bases, leaving a spacing of 9 bases between them. This sequence originates from a male patient aged 2-15 years who had a stem cell transplant for acute lymphoblastic leukemia, so the T cells may come from the graft donor. Specimen: PBMCs, mostly from graft donor cells, collected 360 days after TCRalphabeta/CD19-depleted stem cell transplant. The chain couples TRBV12-3 or TRBV12-4 to TRBJ1-4; no D segment can be confidently identified. The sequenced DNA: TGTGCCAGCAGGGGCGATACAAAACTGTTTTTT. This encodes CASRGDTKLFF.